This T cell receptor (beta chain) was obtained from a study of T cell repertoires in cytomegalovirus infection. Study in general: Public TCR beta signatures were indicative of both CMV infection and a matching HLA type.

Looked up from germline, CDR1 is SGHTA and CDR2 is FQGTGA. This CDR3 is 15 amino acids long. The ends were cut back, 2 bases at V and 5 bases at J, with 12 bases in the middle. TCRdb fed the reads into MiXCR, producing one record per CDR3 protein. The sample lists approximately 320,000 distinct CDR3 sequences; around a tenth were seen once. The study's findings and limits: Accumulated public TCR beta family frequency recognized individuals carrying CMV together with the relevant HLA. Clonotype analysis showed dominance of the ex vivo response by HLA-C-restricted CMV-specific TCR beta clonotypes.

As concerns this clonotype: Its cognate antigen is unknown.

The clonotype was recovered from a human donor in good health (CMV status not recorded). Some clones in this sample may be carry-over from other donors' samples. The rearrangement joins TRBV7-3 to TRBJ2-2; D possibly matches TRBD1 or TRBD2 (5 bases each). Material for sequencing was PBMCs. CDR3 protein: CASSLDPGSTGELFF. The CDR3 nucleotides are TGTGCCAGCAGCTTAGATCCAGGGAGTACCGGGGAGCTGTTTTTT.